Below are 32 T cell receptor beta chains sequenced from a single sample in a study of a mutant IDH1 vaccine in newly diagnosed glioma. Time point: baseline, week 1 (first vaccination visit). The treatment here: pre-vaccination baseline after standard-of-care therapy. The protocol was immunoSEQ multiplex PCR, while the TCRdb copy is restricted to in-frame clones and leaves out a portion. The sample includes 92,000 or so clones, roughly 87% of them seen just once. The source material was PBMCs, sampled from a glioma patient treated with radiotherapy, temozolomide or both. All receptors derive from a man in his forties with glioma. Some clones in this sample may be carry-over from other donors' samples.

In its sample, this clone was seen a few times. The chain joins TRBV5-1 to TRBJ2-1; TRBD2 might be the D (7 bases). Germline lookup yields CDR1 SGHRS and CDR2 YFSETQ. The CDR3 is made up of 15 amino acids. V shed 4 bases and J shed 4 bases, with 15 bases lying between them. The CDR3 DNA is TGCGCCAGCAGCAGGGCGGAGGGGGGGTACAATGAGCAGTTCTTC. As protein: CASSRAEGGYNEQFF.

The CDR3 region is CASSLGLAVYYEQYF. CDR3 DNA sequence: TGTGCCAGCAGCTTAGGGCTCGCTGTCTACTACGAGCAGTACTTC. The rearrangement uses TRBV13 and TRBJ2-7; no clear D. CDR1 is PRHDT, CDR2 FYEKMQ, per germline (reference sequence). The CDR3 spans 15 residues. Trimming stripped 0 bases from V and 3 bases from J, with 12 bases between.

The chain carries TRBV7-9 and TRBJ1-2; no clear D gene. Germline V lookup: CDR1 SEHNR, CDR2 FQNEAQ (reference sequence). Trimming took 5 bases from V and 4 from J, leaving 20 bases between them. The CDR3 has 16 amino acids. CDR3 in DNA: TGTGCCAGCAGCCTCGCCCCAGCAGCGATCGCCTATGGCTACACCTTC. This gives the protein CASSLAPAAIAYGYTF.

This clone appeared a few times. In nucleotides, the CDR3 is TGCGCCAGCAGCCCCAGCGGGGGGGCCTTGGGGCAGTACTTC. This translates into CASSPSGGALGQYF. The rearrangement uses TRBV5-1 and TRBJ2-7, with 10 bases aligning to TRBD2. Looked up from germline, CDR1 is SGHRS and CDR2 is YFSETQ. This CDR3 is built from 14 residues. With 4 bases clipped from V and 9 bases from J, the junction kept 10 bases outside the gene matches. The full variable domain, its missing parts supplied by reference TRBV5-1 and TRBJ2-7, is KAGVTQTPRYLIKTRGQQVTLSCSPISGHRSVSWYQQTPGQGLQFLFEYFSETQRNKGNFPGRFSGRQFSNSRSEMNVSTLELGDSALYLCASSPSGGALGQYFGPGTRLTVT.

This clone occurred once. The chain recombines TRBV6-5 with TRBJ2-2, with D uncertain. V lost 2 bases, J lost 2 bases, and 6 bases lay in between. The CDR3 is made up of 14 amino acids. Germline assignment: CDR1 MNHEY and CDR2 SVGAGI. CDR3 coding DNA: TGTGCCAGCAGTTACGACTCCAACACCGGGGAGCTGTTTTTT. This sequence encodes CASSYDSNTGELFF.

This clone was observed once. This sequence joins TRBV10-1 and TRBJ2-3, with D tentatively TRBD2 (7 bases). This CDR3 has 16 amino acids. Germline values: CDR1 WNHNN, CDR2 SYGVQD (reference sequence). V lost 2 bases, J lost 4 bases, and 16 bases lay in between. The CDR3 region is CASSENWGGAADTQYF. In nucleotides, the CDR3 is TGCGCCAGCAGTGAGAATTGGGGGGGGGCGGCAGATACGCAGTATTTT.

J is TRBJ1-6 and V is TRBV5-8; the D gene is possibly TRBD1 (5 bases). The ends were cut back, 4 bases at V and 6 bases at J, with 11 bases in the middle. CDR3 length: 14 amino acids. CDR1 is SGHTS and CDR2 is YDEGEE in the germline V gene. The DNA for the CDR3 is TGTGCCAGCAGCCCGGGGGTCCTTAATTCACCCCTCCACTTT. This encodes CASSPGVLNSPLHF.

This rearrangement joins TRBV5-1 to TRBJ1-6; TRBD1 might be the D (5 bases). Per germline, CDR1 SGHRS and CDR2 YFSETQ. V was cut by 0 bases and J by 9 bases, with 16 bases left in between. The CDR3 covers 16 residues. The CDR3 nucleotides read TGCGCCAGCAGCTTGGCCCCCAGGACATTTGCTTCACCCCTCCACTTT. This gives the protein CASSLAPRTFASPLHF.

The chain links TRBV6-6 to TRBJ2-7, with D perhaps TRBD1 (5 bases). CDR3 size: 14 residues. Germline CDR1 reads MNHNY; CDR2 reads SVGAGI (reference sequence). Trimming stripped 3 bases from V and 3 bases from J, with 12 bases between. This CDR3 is CASSYGGANYEQYF. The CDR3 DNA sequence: TGTGCCAGCAGTTATGGTGGGGCAAACTACGAGCAGTACTTC.

CDR3 loop: CAWSLDGGETQYF. The CDR3 coding sequence is TGTGCCTGGAGCCTGGACGGAGGGGAGACCCAGTACTTC. The chain couples TRBV30 to TRBJ2-5; D is perhaps TRBD2 (6 bases). The V gene's germline CDR1 is GTSNPN and CDR2 SVGIG (reference sequence). V lost 3 bases, J lost 5 bases, and 13 bases lay in between. The CDR3 spans 13 residues.

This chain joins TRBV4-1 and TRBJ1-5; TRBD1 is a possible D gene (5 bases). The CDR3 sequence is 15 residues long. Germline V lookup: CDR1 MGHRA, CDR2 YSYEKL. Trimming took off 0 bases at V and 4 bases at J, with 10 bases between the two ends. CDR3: CASSQDTTVNQPQHF. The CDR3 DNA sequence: TGCGCCAGCAGCCAAGATACGACAGTTAATCAGCCCCAGCATTTT.

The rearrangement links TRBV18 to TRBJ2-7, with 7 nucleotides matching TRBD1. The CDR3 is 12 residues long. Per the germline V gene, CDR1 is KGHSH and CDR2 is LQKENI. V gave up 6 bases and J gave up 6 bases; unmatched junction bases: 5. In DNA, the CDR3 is TGTGCCAGCTCGGGGACAGTCCCCGAGCAGTACTTC. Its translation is CASSGTVPEQYF.

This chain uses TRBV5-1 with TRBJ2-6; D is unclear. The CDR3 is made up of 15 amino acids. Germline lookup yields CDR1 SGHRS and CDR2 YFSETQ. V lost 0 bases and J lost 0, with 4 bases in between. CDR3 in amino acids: CASSLGFSGANVLTF. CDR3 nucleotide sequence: TGCGCCAGCAGCTTGGGATTCTCTGGGGCCAACGTCCTGACTTTC.

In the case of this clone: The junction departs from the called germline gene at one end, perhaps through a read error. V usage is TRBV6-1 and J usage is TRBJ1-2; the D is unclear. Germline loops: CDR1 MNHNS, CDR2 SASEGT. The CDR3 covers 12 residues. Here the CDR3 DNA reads TGTGCCAGCAGTGACGAAACCCTCGCCGTAGTCTTC. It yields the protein CASSDETLAVVF.

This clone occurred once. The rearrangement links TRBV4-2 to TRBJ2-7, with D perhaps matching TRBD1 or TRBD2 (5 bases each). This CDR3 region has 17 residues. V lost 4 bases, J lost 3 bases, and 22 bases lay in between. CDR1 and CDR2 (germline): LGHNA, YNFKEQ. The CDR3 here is CASSPVATGTAVYEQYF. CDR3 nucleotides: TGTGCCAGCAGCCCCGTCGCAACCGGGACCGCCGTCTACGAGCAGTACTTC.

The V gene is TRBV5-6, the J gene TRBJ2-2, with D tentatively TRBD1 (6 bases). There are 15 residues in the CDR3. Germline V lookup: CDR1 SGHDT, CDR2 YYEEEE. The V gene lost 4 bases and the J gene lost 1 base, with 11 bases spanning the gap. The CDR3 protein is CASSTGQRNTGELFF. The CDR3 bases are TGTGCCAGCAGCACGGGACAACGGAACACCGGGGAGCTGTTTTTT.

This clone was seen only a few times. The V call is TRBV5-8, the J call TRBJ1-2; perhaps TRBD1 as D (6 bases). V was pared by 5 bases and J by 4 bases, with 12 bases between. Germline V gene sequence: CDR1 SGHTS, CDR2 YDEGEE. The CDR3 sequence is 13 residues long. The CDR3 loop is CASRIRGGYGYTF. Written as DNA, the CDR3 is TGTGCCAGCAGAATCAGGGGAGGCTATGGCTACACCTTC.

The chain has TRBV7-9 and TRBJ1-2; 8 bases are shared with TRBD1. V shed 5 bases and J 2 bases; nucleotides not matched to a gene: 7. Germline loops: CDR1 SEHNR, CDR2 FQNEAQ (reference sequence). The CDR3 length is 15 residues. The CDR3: CASSGRDRSNYGYTF. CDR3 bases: TGTGCCAGCAGCGGCCGGGACAGGTCGAACTATGGCTACACCTTC. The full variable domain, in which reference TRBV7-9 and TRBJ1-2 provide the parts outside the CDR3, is DTGVSQNPRHKITKRGQNVTFRCDPISEHNRLYWYRQTLGQGPEFLTYFQNEAQLEKSRLLSDRFSAERPKGSFSTLEIQRTEQGDSAMYLCASSGRDRSNYGYTFGSGTRLTVV.

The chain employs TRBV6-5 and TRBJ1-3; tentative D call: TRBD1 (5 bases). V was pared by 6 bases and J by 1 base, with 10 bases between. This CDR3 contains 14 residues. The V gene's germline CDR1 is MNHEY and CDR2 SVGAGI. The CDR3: CASRRGQSGNTIYF. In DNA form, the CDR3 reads TGTGCCAGCAGAAGGGGTCAATCTGGAAACACCATATATTTT.

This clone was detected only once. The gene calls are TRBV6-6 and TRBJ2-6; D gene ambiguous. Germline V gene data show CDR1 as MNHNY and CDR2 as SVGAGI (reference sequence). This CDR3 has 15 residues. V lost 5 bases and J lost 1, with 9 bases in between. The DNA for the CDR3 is TGTGCCAGCAGTCTACAGCCTTCTGGGGCCAACGTCCTGACTTTC. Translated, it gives CASSLQPSGANVLTF.

The CDR3 here is CASSDLAGASDTQYF. For the CDR3, the DNA is TGCGCCAGCAGTGACCTAGCGGGGGCCTCGGATACGCAGTATTTT. The chain has TRBV10-1 and TRBJ2-3, with TRBD2 matching over 10 bases. The CDR3 covers 15 residues. The trim removed 3 bases at V and 6 bases at J, leaving 6 bases unmatched. Germline CDR1 is WNHNN and CDR2 is SYGVQD (reference sequence).

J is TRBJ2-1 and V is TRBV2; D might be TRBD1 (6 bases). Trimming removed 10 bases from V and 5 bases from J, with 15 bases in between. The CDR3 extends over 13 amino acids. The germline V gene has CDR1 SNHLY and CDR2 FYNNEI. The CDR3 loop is CATTRDTNNEQFF. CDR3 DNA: TGTGCCACCACCCGGGACACGAACAATGAGCAGTTCTTC.

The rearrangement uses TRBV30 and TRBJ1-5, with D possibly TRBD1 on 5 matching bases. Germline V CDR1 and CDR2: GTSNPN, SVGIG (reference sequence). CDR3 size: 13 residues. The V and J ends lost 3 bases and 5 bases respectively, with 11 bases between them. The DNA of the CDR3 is TGTGCCTGGAGCCATGGGGGGGATCAGCCCCAGCATTTT. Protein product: CAWSHGGDQPQHF.

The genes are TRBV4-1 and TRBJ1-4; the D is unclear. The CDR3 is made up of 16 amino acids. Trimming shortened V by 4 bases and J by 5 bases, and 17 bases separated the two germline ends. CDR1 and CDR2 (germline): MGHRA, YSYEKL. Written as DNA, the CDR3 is TGCGCCAGCAGCCGAGGGTTTGCATTCCGGAATGAAAAACTGTTTTTT. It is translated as CASSRGFAFRNEKLFF.

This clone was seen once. CDR3 in DNA: TGTGCCTGGGAAGCGGGACTCTCGGGGGGTAATTCACCCCTCCACTTT. Encoded protein: CAWEAGLSGGNSPLHF. This chain joins TRBV30 and TRBJ1-6; D perhaps matches TRBD1 (5 bases). The V end lost 5 bases, the J end lost 6 bases, and 20 bases lay between the germline ends. This CDR3 spans 16 amino acids. Germline V CDR1 and CDR2: GTSNPN, SVGIG (reference sequence).

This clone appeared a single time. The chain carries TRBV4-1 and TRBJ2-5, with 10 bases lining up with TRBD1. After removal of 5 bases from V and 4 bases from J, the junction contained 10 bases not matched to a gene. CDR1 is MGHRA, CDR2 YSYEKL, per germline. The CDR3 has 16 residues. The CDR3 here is CASSDRGQVSGETQYF. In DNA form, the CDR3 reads TGCGCCAGCAGCGACAGGGGGCAAGTGTCAGGAGAGACCCAGTACTTC.

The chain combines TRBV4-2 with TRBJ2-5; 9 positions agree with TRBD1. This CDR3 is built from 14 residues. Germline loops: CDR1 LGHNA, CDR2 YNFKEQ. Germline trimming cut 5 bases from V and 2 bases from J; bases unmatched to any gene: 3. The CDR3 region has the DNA TGTGCCAGCAGCTCCGGACAGGGGCAAGAGACCCAGTACTTC. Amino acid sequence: CASSSGQGQETQYF.

CDR3 nucleotide sequence: TGTGCCGCTTCCTGGTTATCCAACACCGGGGAGCTGTTTTTT. Encoded protein: CAASWLSNTGELFF. The gene calls are TRBV6-1 and TRBJ2-2; D remains ambiguous. The CDR3 loop spans 14 amino acids. V lost 11 bases and J 2 bases, leaving 15 bases between the germline ends. CDR1 is MNHNS, CDR2 SASEGT, per germline.

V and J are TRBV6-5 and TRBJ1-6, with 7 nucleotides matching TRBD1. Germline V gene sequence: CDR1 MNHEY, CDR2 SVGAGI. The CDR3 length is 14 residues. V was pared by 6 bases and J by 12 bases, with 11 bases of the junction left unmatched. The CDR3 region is CASRASGTAVPLHF. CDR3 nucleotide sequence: TGTGCCAGCAGAGCTTCCGGGACAGCGGTACCCCTCCACTTT.

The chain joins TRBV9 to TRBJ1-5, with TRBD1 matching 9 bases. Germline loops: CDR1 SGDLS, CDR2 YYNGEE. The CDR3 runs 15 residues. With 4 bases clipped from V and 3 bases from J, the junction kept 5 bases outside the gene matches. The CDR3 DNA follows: TGTGCCAGCAGCACGGGACAGGGCTACAATCAGCCCCAGCATTTT. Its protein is CASSTGQGYNQPQHF.

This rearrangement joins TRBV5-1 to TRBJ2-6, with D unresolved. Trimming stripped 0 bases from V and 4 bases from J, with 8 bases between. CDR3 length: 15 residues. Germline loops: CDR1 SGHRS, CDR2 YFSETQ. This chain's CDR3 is CASSLGSVGANVLTF. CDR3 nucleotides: TGCGCCAGCAGCTTGGGAAGTGTAGGGGCCAACGTCCTGACTTTC.

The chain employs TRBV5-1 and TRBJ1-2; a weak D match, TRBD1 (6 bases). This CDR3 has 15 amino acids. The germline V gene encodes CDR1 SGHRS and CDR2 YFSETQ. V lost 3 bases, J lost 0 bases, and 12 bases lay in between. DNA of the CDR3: TGCGCCAGCAGCTCCGGACAGCCCGCTAACTATGGCTACACCTTC. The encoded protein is CASSSGQPANYGYTF.